This T cell receptor (beta chain) was sequenced for a study of CD4 T cells in relation to SARS-CoV-2 and coronaviruses. Clones were read by immunoSEQ multiplex PCR, and TCRdb kept only the in-frame ones, dropping some. The table records 35,000 or so clones, 77% of them present only once. This clone was seen just once. Its matching antigen is unknown. For 10 days, about 9.9 x 10^4 sorted CD4+ cells grew with T cell-depleted PBMCs and CEF. Whole-study findings and limits: Each donor contributed either pre-pandemic or post-infection samples, not both.

The CDR3 runs 15 residues. With 3 bases clipped from V and 6 bases from J, the junction kept 6 bases outside the gene matches. The germline V gene has CDR1 SGHRS and CDR2 YFSETQ. V usage is TRBV5-1 and J usage is TRBJ1-4, with TRBD1 matching over 9 bases. The specimen sequenced was memory CD4+ T cells from PBMCs, cultured in vitro. The source of this sequence is an adult with COVID-19. This CDR3 reads CASSSGTGTHEKLFF. The CDR3 bases are TGCGCCAGCAGCTCGGGGACAGGGACTCATGAAAAACTGTTTTTT.